A single T cell receptor beta chain is shown here with its context. Only in-frame clones appear in the TCRdb table, and some are missing; sequencing was by immunoSEQ multiplex PCR. The repertoire consists of fewer than 70,000 clones, with just over 90% occurring once and the leading ten covering approximately 1.5%. This specimen belongs to a study of T cell changes during pregnancy in multiple sclerosis. CDR3 size: 16 residues. Germline CDR1 is SGHRS and CDR2 is YFSETQ. Trimming cost V 0 bases and J 3 bases, with 12 bases left between them. The chain is built from TRBV5-1 and TRBJ1-4; D gene unclear. This receptor was taken from a female donor with multiple sclerosis, enrolled in a pregnancy study. The input for sequencing was peripheral blood, taken in the third trimester of pregnancy. The CDR3 protein is CASSLGRGNANEKLFF. The CDR3 nucleotides read TGCGCCAGCAGCTTGGGGAGAGGTAATGCTAATGAAAAACTGTTTTTT.